The clone carrying this T cell receptor (beta chain) showed up just a few times. This record belongs to a study of cytomegalovirus exposure and HLA in healthy donors. PCR employed 60 Vbeta and 13 Jbeta primers. The assay was immunoSEQ multiplex PCR, and TCRdb's table has in-frame clones only and misses some. The sample comprises roughly 100,000 clones, around 75% of which are singletons, and roughly a tenth rests with the top ten. CDR1 is SGHDT, CDR2 YYEEEE, per germline. The CDR3 spans 14 residues. V gave up 1 base and J gave up 8 bases, with 12 bases separating them. The source is a man aged 45 to 65 in good health and CMV-seronegative. Sequencing was performed on PBMCs. The J gene is TRBJ1-4, the V gene TRBV5-6, with D possibly matching TRBD1 (5 bases). The CDR3 reads CASSLRGTGEKLFF. CDR3 sequence (DNA): TGTGCCAGCAGCTTGAGAGGGACTGGCGAAAAACTGTTTTTT.